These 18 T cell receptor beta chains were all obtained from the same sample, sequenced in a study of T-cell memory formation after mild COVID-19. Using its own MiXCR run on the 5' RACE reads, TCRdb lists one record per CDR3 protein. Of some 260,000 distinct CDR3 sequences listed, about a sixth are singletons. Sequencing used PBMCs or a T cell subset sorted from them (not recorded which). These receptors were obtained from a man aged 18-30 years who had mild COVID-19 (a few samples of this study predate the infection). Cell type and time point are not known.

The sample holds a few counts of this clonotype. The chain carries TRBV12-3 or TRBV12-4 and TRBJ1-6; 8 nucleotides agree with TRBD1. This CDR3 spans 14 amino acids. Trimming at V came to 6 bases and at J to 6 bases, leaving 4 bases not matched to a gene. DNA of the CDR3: TGTGCCAGCAGCCCGGACAGGGCTAATTCACCCCTCCACTTT. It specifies CASSPDRANSPLHF.

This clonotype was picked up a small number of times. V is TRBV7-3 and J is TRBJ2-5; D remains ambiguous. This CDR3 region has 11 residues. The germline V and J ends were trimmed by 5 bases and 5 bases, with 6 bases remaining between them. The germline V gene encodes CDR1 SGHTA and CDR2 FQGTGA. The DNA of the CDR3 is TGTGCCAGCAGCGACGGGGAGACCCAGTACTTC. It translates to CASSDGETQYF.

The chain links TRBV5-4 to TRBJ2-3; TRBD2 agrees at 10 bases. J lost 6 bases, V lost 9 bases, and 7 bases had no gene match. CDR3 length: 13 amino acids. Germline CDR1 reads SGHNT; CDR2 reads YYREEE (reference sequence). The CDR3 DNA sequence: TGTGCCACATTAGCGGGGGGAATGGATACGCAGTATTTT. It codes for CATLAGGMDTQYF.

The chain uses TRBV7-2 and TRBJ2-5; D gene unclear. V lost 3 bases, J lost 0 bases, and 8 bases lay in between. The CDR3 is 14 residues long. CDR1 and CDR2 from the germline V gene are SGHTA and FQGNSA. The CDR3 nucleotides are TGTGCCAGCAGCTTGGACCCTCACCAAGAGACCCAGTACTTC. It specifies CASSLDPHQETQYF.

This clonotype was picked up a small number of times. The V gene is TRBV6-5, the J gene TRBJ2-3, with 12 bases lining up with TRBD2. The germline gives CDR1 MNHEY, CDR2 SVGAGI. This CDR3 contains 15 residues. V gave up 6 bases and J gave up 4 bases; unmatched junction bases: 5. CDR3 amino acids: CASRPGTSGPDTQYF. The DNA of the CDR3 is TGTGCCAGCAGACCCGGGACTAGCGGGCCAGATACGCAGTATTTT.

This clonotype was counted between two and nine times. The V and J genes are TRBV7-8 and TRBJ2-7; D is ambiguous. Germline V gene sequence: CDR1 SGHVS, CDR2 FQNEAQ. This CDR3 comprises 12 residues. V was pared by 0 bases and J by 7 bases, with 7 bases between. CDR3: CASSLASGEQYF. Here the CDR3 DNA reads TGTGCCAGCAGCTTAGCGAGTGGGGAGCAGTACTTC. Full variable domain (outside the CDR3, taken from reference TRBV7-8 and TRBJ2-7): GAGVSQSPRYKVAKRGQDVALRCDPISGHVSLFWYQQALGQGPEFLTYFQNEAQLDKSGLPSDRFFAERPEGSVSTLKIQRTQQEDSAVYLCASSLASGEQYFGPGTRLTVT.

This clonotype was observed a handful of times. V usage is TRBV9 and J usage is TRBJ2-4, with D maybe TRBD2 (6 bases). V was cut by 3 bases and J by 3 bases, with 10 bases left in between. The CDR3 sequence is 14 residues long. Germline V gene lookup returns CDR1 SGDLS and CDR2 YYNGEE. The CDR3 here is CASSAGGNKNIQYF. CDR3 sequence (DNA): TGTGCCAGCAGCGCCGGGGGTAACAAAAACATTCAGTACTTC.

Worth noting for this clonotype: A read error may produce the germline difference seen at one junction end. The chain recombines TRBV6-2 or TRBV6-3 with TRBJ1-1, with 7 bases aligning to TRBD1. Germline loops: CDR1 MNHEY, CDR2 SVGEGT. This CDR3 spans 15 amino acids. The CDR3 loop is CASSTPDRLNTEAFF. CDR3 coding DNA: TGCGCCAGCAGCACCCCGGACAGGCTGAACACTGAAGCTTTCTTT.

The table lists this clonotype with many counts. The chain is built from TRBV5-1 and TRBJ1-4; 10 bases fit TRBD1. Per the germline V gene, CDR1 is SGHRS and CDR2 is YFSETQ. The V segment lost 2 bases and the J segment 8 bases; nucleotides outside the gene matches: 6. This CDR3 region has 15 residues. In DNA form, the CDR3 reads TGCGCCAGCAGCTTCGAGGGACAGGGGCGGGAAAAACTGTTTTTT. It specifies CASSFEGQGREKLFF.

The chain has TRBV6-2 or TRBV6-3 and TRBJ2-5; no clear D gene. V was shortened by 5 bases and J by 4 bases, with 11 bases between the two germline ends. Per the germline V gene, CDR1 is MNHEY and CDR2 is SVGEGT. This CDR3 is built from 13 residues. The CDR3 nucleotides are TGTGCCAGCAGTCGACACCCAAGAGAGACCCAGTACTTC. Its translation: CASSRHPRETQYF.

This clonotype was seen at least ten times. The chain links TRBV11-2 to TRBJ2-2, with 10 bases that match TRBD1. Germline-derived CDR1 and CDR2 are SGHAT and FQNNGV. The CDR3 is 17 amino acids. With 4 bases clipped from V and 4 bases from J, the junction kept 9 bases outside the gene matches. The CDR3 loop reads CASSSFRDRGRTGELFF. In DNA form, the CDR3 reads TGTGCCAGCAGCTCCTTCCGGGACAGGGGTCGCACCGGGGAGCTGTTTTTT. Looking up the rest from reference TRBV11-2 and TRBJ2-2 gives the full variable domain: EAGVAQSPRYKIIEKRQSVAFWCNPISGHATLYWYQQILGQGPKLLIQFQNNGVVDDSQLPKDRFSAERLKGVDSTLKIQPAKLEDSAVYLCASSSFRDRGRTGELFFGEGSRLTVL.

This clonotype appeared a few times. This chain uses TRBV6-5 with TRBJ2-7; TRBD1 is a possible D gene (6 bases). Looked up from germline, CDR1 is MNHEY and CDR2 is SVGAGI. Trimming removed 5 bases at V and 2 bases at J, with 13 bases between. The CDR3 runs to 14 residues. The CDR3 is CASSQFDRTYEQYF. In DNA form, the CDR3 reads TGTGCCAGCAGTCAGTTTGACAGGACCTACGAGCAGTACTTC.

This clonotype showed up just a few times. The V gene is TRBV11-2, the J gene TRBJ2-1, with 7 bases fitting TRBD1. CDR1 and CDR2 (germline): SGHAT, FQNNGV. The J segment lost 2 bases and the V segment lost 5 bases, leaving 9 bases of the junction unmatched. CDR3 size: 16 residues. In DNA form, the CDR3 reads TGTGCCAGCAGCGTAACAGGGGAATACCCCTACAATGAGCAGTTCTTC. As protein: CASSVTGEYPYNEQFF. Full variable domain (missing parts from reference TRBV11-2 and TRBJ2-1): EAGVAQSPRYKIIEKRQSVAFWCNPISGHATLYWYQQILGQGPKLLIQFQNNGVVDDSQLPKDRFSAERLKGVDSTLKIQPAKLEDSAVYLCASSVTGEYPYNEQFFGPGTRLTVL.

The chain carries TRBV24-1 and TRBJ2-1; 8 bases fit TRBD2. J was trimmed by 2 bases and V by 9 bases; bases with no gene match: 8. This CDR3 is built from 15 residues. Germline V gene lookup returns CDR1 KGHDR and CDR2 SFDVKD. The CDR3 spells CATCPAGGPYNEQFF. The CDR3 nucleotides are TGTGCCACCTGCCCGGCGGGGGGCCCCTACAATGAGCAGTTCTTC.

CDR3 in amino acids: CASSLGQGERGNTEAFF. For the CDR3, the DNA is TGTGCCAGCAGTTTAGGACAGGGGGAGAGGGGGAACACTGAAGCTTTCTTT. The rearrangement joins TRBV6-2 or TRBV6-3 to TRBJ1-1; 10 nucleotides align to TRBD1. The germline CDR1 and CDR2 sequences are MNHEY and SVGEGT. The CDR3 has 17 residues. V lost 4 bases to trimming and J lost 1 base; unmatched junction nucleotides: 9.

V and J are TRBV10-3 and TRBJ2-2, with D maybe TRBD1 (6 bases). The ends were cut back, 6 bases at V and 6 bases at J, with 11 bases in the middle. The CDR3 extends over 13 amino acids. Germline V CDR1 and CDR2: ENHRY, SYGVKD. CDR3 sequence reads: CAISMTGPGELFF. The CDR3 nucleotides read TGTGCCATCAGCATGACAGGACCCGGGGAGCTGTTTTTT.

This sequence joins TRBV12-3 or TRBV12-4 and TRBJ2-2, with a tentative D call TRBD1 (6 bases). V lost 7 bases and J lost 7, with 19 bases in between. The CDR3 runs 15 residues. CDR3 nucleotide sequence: TGTGCCAGCAACACCCGAGGGACAAATGACGGGGAGCTGTTTTTT. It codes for CASNTRGTNDGELFF.

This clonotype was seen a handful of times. The CDR3 coding sequence is TGTGCCAGCAGCCGGGGACTCCCCAGCACAGATACGCAGTATTTT. Protein sequence: CASSRGLPSTDTQYF. The V gene is TRBV7-3, the J gene TRBJ2-3, with a tentative D call TRBD2 (6 bases). Trimming pared 5 bases from V and 0 bases from J, leaving 12 bases between. The CDR3 spans 15 residues. The germline V gene has CDR1 SGHTA and CDR2 FQGTGA.